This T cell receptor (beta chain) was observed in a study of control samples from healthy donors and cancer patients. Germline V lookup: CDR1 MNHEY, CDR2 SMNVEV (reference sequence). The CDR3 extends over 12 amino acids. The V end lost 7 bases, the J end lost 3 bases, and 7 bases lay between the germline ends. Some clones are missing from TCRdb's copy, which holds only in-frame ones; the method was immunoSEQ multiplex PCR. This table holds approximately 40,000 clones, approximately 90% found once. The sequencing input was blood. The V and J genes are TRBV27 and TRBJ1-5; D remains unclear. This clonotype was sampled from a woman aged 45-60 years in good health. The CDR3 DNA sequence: TGTGCCAGCAAGAGGGCCAATCAGCCCCAGCATTTT. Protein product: CASKRANQPQHF.